The rows below give T cell receptor beta chains drawn from one sample of a study of radiation and T cells in renal cell carcinoma. Data came from immunoSEQ multiplex PCR; TCRdb stores just in-frame clones and leaves some out. The repertoire includes approximately 75,000 clones, more than 75% of them detected once, and about 6% sits in the top ten. The source was blood, collected from a patient whose treatment included radiotherapy and nephrectomy. The receptors come from a man in his 60s with renal cell carcinoma. Both conserved end residues are part of each CDR3. D genes are given only for firm matches. A clone size is listed for some rows: how often the clone was seen (once, few, many), or a class if it is expanded.

size	D	J	length	V	DNA	CDR3
medium-sized	TRBD1	TRBJ1-5	16	TRBV28	TGTGCCAGCAGTAACGGACAGGGAATGGGCAATCAGCCCCAGCATTTT	CASSNGQGMGNQPQHF
NA	NA	TRBJ2-7	16	TRBV11-2	TGTGCCAGCAGCTTAGATATTACCGGGCCAGGGGACGAGCAGTACTTC	CASSLDITGPGDEQYF
many	NA	TRBJ1-1	13	TRBV2	TGTGCCAGCAGTGTAGAGACGAACACTGAAGCTTTCTTT	CASSVETNTEAFF
NA	NA	TRBJ2-7	14	TRBV13	TGTGCCAGCAGCTTAGGCGCCCGAGGGGACGAGCAGTACTTC	CASSLGARGDEQYF
NA	TRBD2	TRBJ2-1	14	TRBV11-3	TGTGCCAGCAGCCTGACTAGCGGCGGTTATGAGCAGTTCTTC	CASSLTSGGYEQFF
NA	NA	TRBJ2-3	13	TRBV18	TGTGCCAGCTCACCAGGCGGGGACAGTACGCAGTATTTT	CASSPGGDSTQYF
NA	NA	TRBJ1-1	14	TRBV28	TGTGCCAGCACCGTTTCAGGGGTCCATTCTGAAGCTTTCTTT	CASTVSGVHSEAFF
NA	NA	TRBJ2-3	16	TRBV2	TGTGCCAGCAGTGAACAAACCCGGACCAGCACAGATACGCAGTATTTT	CASSEQTRTSTDTQYF
NA	TRBD1	TRBJ2-5	16	TRBV7-9	TGTGCCAGCAGCTTCCGTGGGACAGGGTACGGTGAGACCCAGTACTTC	CASSFRGTGYGETQYF
NA	NA	TRBJ2-7	16	TRBV5-1	TGCGCCAGCAGCTCCACAAGCTACCCGCGGGTAGGCGAGCAGTACTTC	CASSSTSYPRVGEQYF
NA	NA	TRBJ1-5	15	TRBV6-1	TGTGCCAGCAGCCTCACCCTGCACGGGGATCAGCCCCAGCATTTT	CASSLTLHGDQPQHF
NA	NA	TRBJ1-4	13	TRBV6-5	TGTGCCAGCAGGCCCCCGTCTCGGGAAAAACTGTTTTTT	CASRPPSREKLFF
NA	NA	TRBJ1-5	12	TRBV5-4	TGTGCCAGCAGCTCCGGGACCTTGCCCCAGCATTTT	CASSSGTLPQHF
NA	TRBD1	TRBJ2-2	14	TRBV13	TGTGCCAGCAGTTCCACAGGGGGCACCGGGGAGCTGTTTTTT	CASSSTGGTGELFF
NA	NA	TRBJ1-2	14	TRBV4-1	TGCGCCAGCAGCCAAGCCGACAGGAGGTATGGCTACACCTTC	CASSQADRRYGYTF
NA	TRBD2	TRBJ2-5	18	TRBV9	TGTGCCAGCAGCGTAGCAATAGCGGGAGCCAATCGGGGAGAGACCCAGTACTTC	CASSVAIAGANRGETQYF
NA	TRBD1	TRBJ2-7	13	TRBV4-1	TGCGCCAGCAGCCCAGGGGGCTCCGACGAGCAGTACTTC	CASSPGGSDEQYF
NA	NA	TRBJ1-5	14	TRBV2	TGTGCCAGCAGTCCTCGGGAAACCAATCAGCCCCAGCATTTT	CASSPRETNQPQHF
NA	NA	TRBJ2-7	15	TRBV19	TGTGCCAGATCGGTCCGGGGACGGTCTCTTATCGAGCAGTACTTC	CARSVRGRSLIEQYF
NA	NA	TRBJ2-5	12	TRBV6-5	TGTGCCAGCGGATTTCCCCTGGAGACCCAGTACTTC	CASGFPLETQYF
NA	TRBD2	TRBJ2-2	16	TRBV2	TGTGCCAGCAGGAGGATACGGGAGGACGTCACCGGGGAGCTGTTTTTT	CASRRIREDVTGELFF
NA	NA	TRBJ2-3	15	TRBV19	TGTGCCAGTAGTATCCTGGGGGTTCGGGGAGATACGCAGTATTTT	CASSILGVRGDTQYF
NA	NA	TRBJ2-7	10	TRBV20-1	TGCAGTGCTAGACGACTAACACACTCCTTC	CSARRLTHSF
once	NA	TRBJ2-3	13	TRBV29-1	TGCAGCGTTGAGGGGGAGGCCACAGATACGCAGTATTTT	CSVEGEATDTQYF
NA	NA	TRBJ2-1	14	TRBV25-1	TGTGCCAGCAGTGGGGCTCCTTCCTACAATGAGCAGTTCTTC	CASSGAPSYNEQFF
once	TRBD2	TRBJ2-7	16	TRBV28	TGTGCCAGCAGTTTATTACTAGCGGGGACCCTTAGCGAGCAGTACTTC	CASSLLLAGTLSEQYF
few	NA	TRBJ2-3	15	TRBV18	TGTGCCAGCTCACTGTCCCACCCCAGCACAGATACGCAGTATTTT	CASSLSHPSTDTQYF
once	TRBD2	TRBJ2-1	17	TRBV7-2	TGTGCCAGCAGCCCAAGGGTTCGGACTAGCGGGTTCAATGAGCAGTTCTTC	CASSPRVRTSGFNEQFF
NA	NA	TRBJ2-1	15	TRBV11-2	TGTGCCAGCAGCTTAACTAGCTGGTCCTACAATGAGCAGTTCTTC	CASSLTSWSYNEQFF
NA	NA	TRBJ2-1	14	TRBV6-4	TGTGCCAGCAGTCGAAGCAGGGACTACAATGAGCAGTTCTTC	CASSRSRDYNEQFF
NA	TRBD2	TRBJ2-7	13	TRBV7-9	TGTGCCAGCAGCTTACGGGTAGCGGGCGAGCAGTACTTC	CASSLRVAGEQYF
NA	NA	TRBJ1-3	13	TRBV7-9	TGTGCCAGCAGCTTAGCCCAGGCGAACACCATATATTTT	CASSLAQANTIYF
NA	NA	TRBJ2-7	15	TRBV5-6	TGTGCCAGCAGCTTGGCCCCCGACGGAAACTACGAGCAGTACTTC	CASSLAPDGNYEQYF
NA	NA	TRBJ1-4	15	TRBV6-6	TGTGCCAGCAGTCCAGGACGCGACGTTAATGAAAAACTGTTTTTT	CASSPGRDVNEKLFF
NA	TRBD1	TRBJ2-5	16	TRBV28	TGTGCCAGCAGCCCTTACAGGGGGCGAGGAGCTGAGACCCAGTACTTC	CASSPYRGRGAETQYF
NA	NA	TRBJ2-7	15	TRBV19	TGTGCCAGTAGTATACCCGGACTCTCCCTCTACGAGCAGTACTTC	CASSIPGLSLYEQYF
NA	NA	TRBJ1-2	14	TRBV7-8	TGTGCCAGCAGCTTAGGTCACGGGCCCTATGGCTACACCTTC	CASSLGHGPYGYTF
medium-sized	TRBD1	TRBJ1-1	16	TRBV14	TGTGCCAGCAGCCAAGATATGGGGACAGGGAACACTGAAGCTTTCTTT	CASSQDMGTGNTEAFF
once	NA	TRBJ1-2	13	TRBV5-4	TGTGCCAGCAGCTTGGAGACAGCGGTGGGCTACACCTTC	CASSLETAVGYTF
NA	NA	TRBJ1-1	12	TRBV10-3	TGTGCCATCCGGTGGGGAGACACTGAAGCTTTCTTT	CAIRWGDTEAFF
NA	NA	TRBJ2-1	13	TRBV5-1	TGCGCCAGCAGCTTGCCCAGGAACAATGAGCAGTTCTTC	CASSLPRNNEQFF
few	NA	TRBJ1-5	15	TRBV7-2	TGTGCCAGCAGCTTTACCGGAATGGGCAATCAGCCCCAGCATTTT	CASSFTGMGNQPQHF
NA	NA	TRBJ2-1	15	TRBV4-2	TGTGCCAGCAGCCAAGATAGTGGCTCCTACAATGAGCAGTTCTTC	CASSQDSGSYNEQFF
NA	NA	TRBJ2-1	16	TRBV7-2	TGTGCCAGCAGCTTACTCAAGGCTGATCGACGGATTGAGCAGTTCTTC	CASSLLKADRRIEQFF
once	NA	TRBJ1-2	13	TRBV4-1	TGCGCCAGCAGCCAAGATTCCAGGGCTGGCTACACCTTC	CASSQDSRAGYTF
few	TRBD1	TRBJ1-2	17	TRBV5-6	TGTGCCAGCAAGGGGTCGGGACAGCTATCTGATGGCTATGGCTACACCTTC	CASKGSGQLSDGYGYTF
NA	TRBD2	TRBJ2-1	16	TRBV2	TGTGCCAGCAGTGGTAGCGGGACACGTTCCTACAATGAGCAGTTCTTC	CASSGSGTRSYNEQFF
NA	NA	TRBJ1-5	15	TRBV5-1	TGCGCCAGCAGCTTGGCAGGACACCGTAACCAGCCCCAGCATTTT	CASSLAGHRNQPQHF
NA	NA	TRBJ2-7	13	TRBV28	TGTGCCAGCAGTTTAAGCCAGATCTACGAGCAGTACTTC	CASSLSQIYEQYF
NA	TRBD1	TRBJ1-1	15	TRBV19	TGTGCCAGTAGTATACGGGGACAGGGGTTCACTGAAGCTTTCTTT	CASSIRGQGFTEAFF
NA	NA	TRBJ2-7	14	TRBV28	TGTGCCAGCAGTTGGGGGGCGGCCGGAGGAGAGCAGTACTTC	CASSWGAAGGEQYF
once	TRBD2	TRBJ2-6	21	TRBV10-1	TGCGCCAATCATTCTGGCTATCGTCGTGGTAGCGGGAGAGGTGGGGCCAACGTCCTGACTTTC	CANHSGYRRGSGRGGANVLTF